Each of the 30 T cell receptor beta chains below was sequenced from the same sample in a study of blood T cell repertoires in COVID-19. TCRdb's copy holds only in-frame clones and misses some; the assay was immunoSEQ multiplex PCR. The data contain approximately 170,000 clones, around 85% of them singletons. Material: peripheral blood. These TCRs come from a woman in her sixties or seventies with acute or convalescent COVID-19.

This clone was seen more than once but under ten times. The chain links TRBV12-3 or TRBV12-4 to TRBJ1-1; D is undetermined. This CDR3 region has 13 residues. The ends were cut back, 6 bases at V and 8 bases at J, with 16 bases in the middle. The CDR3 protein is CASRPREGGEAFF. CDR3 DNA sequence: TGTGCCAGCAGGCCCCGAGAGGGTGGGGAAGCTTTCTTT.

The rearrangement uses TRBV27 and TRBJ1-2; D is possibly TRBD1 (5 bases). Germline V gene data show CDR1 as MNHEY and CDR2 as SMNVEV (reference sequence). This CDR3 is built from 17 residues. V was trimmed by 2 bases and J by 5 bases, leaving 21 bases between them. The DNA of the CDR3 is TGTGCCAGCAGTTTAGGAGGGACCTCGACCCTCCTATATGGCTACACCTTC. Encoded protein: CASSLGGTSTLLYGYTF.

The J gene is TRBJ1-1, the V gene TRBV7-8; D gene ambiguous. V gave up 2 bases and J gave up 8 bases, with 9 bases separating them. The CDR3 is 12 residues long. The germline V gene encodes CDR1 SGHVS and CDR2 FQNEAQ. The CDR3, as DNA: TGTGCCAGCAGCTTATCAGGTCAGGAAGCTTTCTTT. This encodes CASSLSGQEAFF.

This chain joins TRBV5-1 and TRBJ1-5; D remains unclear. The CDR3 sequence is 15 residues long. CDR1 is SGHRS and CDR2 is YFSETQ in the germline V gene. Trimming removed 4 bases at V and 8 bases at J, with 19 bases between. For the CDR3, the DNA is TGCGCCAGCAGCGTCGGGGAGATTCCGGAAGAGCCCCAGCATTTT. Translating it yields CASSVGEIPEEPQHF.

The gene calls are TRBV20-1 and TRBJ2-1; D might be TRBD2 (6 bases). The CDR3 runs 19 residues. Deletions cut 3 bases from V and 2 bases from J, with 26 bases between. Germline loops: CDR1 DFQATT, CDR2 SNEGSKA (reference sequence). DNA for the CDR3: TGCAGTGCTAGTCTCCTCGGGGGAGCCCGGGCCCTCCCCTACAATGAGCAGTTCTTC. Translating gives CSASLLGGARALPYNEQFF.

The rearrangement links TRBV19 to TRBJ2-6; a weak D match, TRBD1 (7 bases). CDR1 is LNHDA and CDR2 is SQIVND in the germline V gene (reference sequence). Trimming left V 4 bases short and J 4 bases short, with 20 bases between. This CDR3 is built from 18 residues. CDR3 residues: CASSTKEGAGKGANVLTF. For the CDR3, the DNA is TGTGCCAGTAGTACCAAGGAGGGGGCTGGTAAGGGGGCCAACGTCCTGACTTTC.

The rearrangement links TRBV19 to TRBJ1-6; D is possibly TRBD1 (5 bases). From germline, CDR1 is LNHDA and CDR2 SQIVND (reference sequence). V dropped 4 bases and J dropped 6 bases, with 7 bases sitting between them. This CDR3 has 13 residues. DNA of the CDR3: TGTGCCAGTAGTACCCAGGGTAATTCACCCCTCCACTTT. This translates into CASSTQGNSPLHF.

CDR3 nucleotide sequence: TGTGCCAGCAGTGAAGCCTTGGGGCGCCTGTACTTC. This encodes CASSEALGRLYF. The J gene is TRBJ2-5, the V gene TRBV12-3 or TRBV12-4; D is perhaps TRBD1 (5 bases). V was shortened by 5 bases and J by 13 bases, with 17 bases between the two germline ends. The CDR3 is 12 residues long.

The chain has TRBV5-5 and TRBJ2-7; no definite D call. CDR1 is SGHKS and CDR2 is YYEKEE in the germline V gene (reference sequence). The ends were cut back, 5 bases at V and 2 bases at J, with 14 bases in the middle. This CDR3 has 14 amino acids. CDR3 nucleotide sequence: TGTGCCAGCAGGTCGGGTGGATCCACCTACGAGCAGTACTTC. It encodes CASRSGGSTYEQYF.

This sequence joins TRBV9 and TRBJ1-1; maybe TRBD1 (5 bases). CDR3 length equals 14 residues. Trimming cost V 3 bases and J 1 base, with 10 bases left between them. Germline CDR1 reads SGDLS; CDR2 reads YYNGEE. CDR3 amino acids: CASSAGGKNTEAFF. CDR3 sequence (DNA): TGTGCCAGCAGCGCTGGGGGGAAGAACACTGAAGCTTTCTTT.

The rearrangement uses TRBV9 and TRBJ2-7; D unresolved. V lost 3 bases to trimming and J lost 2 bases, with 12 bases between them. Germline CDR1 and CDR2: SGDLS and YYNGEE. This CDR3 spans 14 amino acids. This chain's CDR3 is CASSAGPQAYEQYF. CDR3 sequence (DNA): TGTGCCAGCAGCGCCGGCCCCCAGGCCTACGAGCAGTACTTC.

The chain couples TRBV6-5 to TRBJ2-1; 9 bases match TRBD1. The CDR3 sequence is 14 residues long. Trimming cost V 6 bases and J 5 bases; bases outside gene matches: 5. CDR1 MNHEY and CDR2 SVGAGI come from the germline V gene. CDR3 bases: TGTGCCAGCAGCCGGGACAGGGCTAACAATGAGCAGTTCTTC. Its translation is CASSRDRANNEQFF.

In its sample, this clone was seen many times. J is TRBJ1-2 and V is TRBV10-3, with D tentatively TRBD1 (6 bases). This CDR3 is built from 11 residues. Trimming cost V 10 bases and J 10 bases, with 16 bases left between them. Germline V gives CDR1 ENHRY, CDR2 SYGVKD. The CDR3: CATMGAEFYTF. The DNA for the CDR3 is TGTGCCACTATGGGGGCGGAATTCTACACCTTC.

The chain joins TRBV7-6 to TRBJ1-1, with no clear D. Deletions cut 5 bases from V and 4 bases from J, with 14 bases between. The CDR3 is made up of 14 amino acids. Germline lookup yields CDR1 SGHVS and CDR2 FNYEAQ. The CDR3 sequence: CASSPSNTGTEAFF. The CDR3 DNA follows: TGTGCCAGCAGCCCGAGTAATACGGGCACTGAAGCTTTCTTT. Using reference TRBV7-6 and TRBJ1-1 for the parts outside the CDR3, the full variable domain is GAGVSQSPRYKVTKRGQDVALRCDPISGHVSLYWYRQALGQGPEFLTYFNYEAQQDKSGLPNDRFSAERPEGSISTLTIQRTEQRDSAMYRCASSPSNTGTEAFFGQGTRLTVV.

The rearrangement uses TRBV3-1 (or the pseudogene TRBV3-2) and TRBJ1-2; no firm D call. Germline V gene data show CDR1 as LGHDT and CDR2 as YNNKEL (reference sequence). This CDR3 spans 13 amino acids. V lost 4 bases and J 4 bases, leaving 10 bases between the germline ends. The CDR3: CASSLGGLYGYTF. The CDR3 DNA reads TGTGCCAGCAGCCTGGGCGGACTCTATGGCTACACCTTC.

The chain couples TRBV5-1 to TRBJ2-2; TRBD2 aligns across 10 bases. V was clipped by 7 bases and J by 5 bases; unmatched bases: 5. The germline V gene encodes CDR1 SGHRS and CDR2 YFSETQ. This CDR3 region has 14 residues. CDR3 loop: CASQREGRTGELFF. The CDR3 DNA is TGCGCCAGCCAGCGGGAGGGCCGGACCGGGGAGCTGTTTTTT.

The chain combines TRBV7-9 with TRBJ1-6; weak D call: TRBD1 (5 bases). The CDR3 consists of 16 residues. Trimming took 5 bases from V and 6 from J, leaving 17 bases between them. Germline CDR1 and CDR2: SEHNR and FQNEAQ (reference sequence). CDR3 DNA sequence: TGTGCCAGCAGCCGGGGCGGGGCGGCGATTAATTCACCCCTCCACTTT. Encoded protein: CASSRGGAAINSPLHF.

This sequence joins TRBV7-6 and TRBJ2-3; 13 bases agree with TRBD2. The CDR3 is 15 amino acids. CDR1 is SGHVS and CDR2 is FNYEAQ in the germline V gene. V lost 3 bases, J lost 6 bases, and 3 bases stayed unmatched. The CDR3 here is CASSFGTSGMDTQYF. The CDR3 DNA reads as TGTGCCAGCAGCTTTGGGACTAGCGGGATGGATACGCAGTATTTT.

The chain is built from TRBV19 and TRBJ1-6; unclear D gene. Germline values: CDR1 LNHDA, CDR2 SQIVND (reference sequence). V was clipped by 8 bases and J by 0 bases, with 11 bases between them. CDR3 size: 15 residues. Here the CDR3 reads CASGVGSSYNSPLHF. CDR3 nucleotides: TGTGCCAGTGGGGTGGGGAGCTCCTATAATTCACCCCTCCACTTT.

The V gene is TRBV3-1 (or the pseudogene TRBV3-2), the J gene TRBJ2-7, with a tentative D call TRBD2 (6 bases). The CDR3 is 15 residues long. The germline CDR1 and CDR2 sequences are LGHDT and YNNKEL (reference sequence). V lost 2 bases, J lost 2 bases, and 13 bases lay in between. DNA for the CDR3: TGTGCCAGCAGCCAATTACAGCGGGCGGCCTACGAGCAGTACTTC. Its protein product is CASSQLQRAAYEQYF.

This clone was seen more than once but under ten times. This chain links TRBV6-2 or TRBV6-3 with TRBJ1-2; 8 bases align to TRBD1. The length of the CDR3 is 16 residues. CDR1 MNHEY and CDR2 SVGEGT come from the germline V gene. With 0 bases clipped from V and 6 bases from J, the junction kept 9 bases outside the gene matches. This CDR3 reads CASSYSAWTGRHGYTF. The CDR3 coding sequence is TGTGCCAGCAGTTACTCAGCCTGGACAGGGAGACATGGCTACACCTTC.

The J gene is TRBJ2-7, the V gene TRBV10-3; no firm D call. Germline CDR1 is ENHRY and CDR2 is SYGVKD. With 3 bases removed from V and 7 bases from J, the gap between germline ends came to 19 bases. The CDR3 totals 15 residues. The CDR3 DNA reads as TGTGCCATCAGTGAACGGTTTCAGGAAGATTCAGAGCAGTACTTC. Its protein is CAISERFQEDSEQYF.

This clone has only a few counts. The rearrangement links TRBV19 to TRBJ1-5; 9 bases line up with TRBD1. The CDR3 runs 19 residues. V trimming: 6 bases; J trimming: 3 bases; junction bases outside the gene matches: 18. Per the germline V gene, CDR1 is LNHDA and CDR2 is SQIVND (reference sequence). CDR3 nucleotides: TGTGCCAGTAGCCGTCTCCCGGGACAGGGCGTTAGGGTCAATCAGCCCCAGCATTTT. This encodes CASSRLPGQGVRVNQPQHF.

The chain uses TRBV5-5 and TRBJ1-2, with D tentatively TRBD1 (5 bases). The CDR3 runs to 17 residues. Germline CDR1 and CDR2: SGHKS and YYEKEE (reference sequence). The V end was cut by 1 base, the J end by 0 bases, with 16 bases between. The CDR3 sequence is CASSLYLPGMANYGYTF. CDR3 sequence (DNA): TGTGCCAGCAGCTTGTATTTGCCAGGGATGGCTAACTATGGCTACACCTTC.

The chain is built from TRBV20-1 and TRBJ1-2; TRBD1 matches 7 bases. CDR1 DFQATT and CDR2 SNEGSKA come from the germline V gene (reference sequence). The trim removed 3 bases at V and 2 bases at J, leaving 3 bases unmatched. The CDR3 extends over 13 amino acids. The CDR3 reads CSASRDSNYGYTF. DNA of the CDR3: TGCAGTGCTAGTCGGGACAGCAACTATGGCTACACCTTC.

The chain couples TRBV7-8 to TRBJ2-2; unclear D gene. The CDR3 contains 15 residues. CDR1 and CDR2 from the germline V gene are SGHVS and FQNEAQ. Trimming shortened V by 6 bases and J by 0 bases, and 11 bases separated the two germline ends. The CDR3 DNA reads TGTGCCAGCAGTAGAGAGTTCGCGAACACCGGGGAGCTGTTTTTT. Residues: CASSREFANTGELFF.

As DNA, the CDR3 is TGTGCCAGCAGCTCGTCTTCTAGCGGAACCTACGAGCAGTACTTC. It yields the protein CASSSSSSGTYEQYF. The J gene is TRBJ2-7, the V gene TRBV7-2; 7 bases are a match to TRBD2. The trim removed 4 bases at V and 2 bases at J, leaving 8 bases unmatched. The CDR3 extends over 15 amino acids. Germline values: CDR1 SGHTA, CDR2 FQGNSA.

The rearrangement uses TRBV28 and TRBJ1-2; no definite D call. In germline, CDR1 is MDHEN, CDR2 SYDVKM. This CDR3 contains 13 residues. V was shortened by 8 bases and J by 1 base, with 11 bases between the two germline ends. The chain's CDR3 is CASLRSVNYGYTF. The CDR3 region has the DNA TGTGCCAGCCTGCGATCCGTTAACTATGGCTACACCTTC.

The genes are TRBV7-6 and TRBJ1-2, with 10 bases fitting TRBD1. V was pared by 5 bases and J by 5 bases, with 8 bases of the junction left unmatched. This CDR3 region has 15 residues. CDR1 is SGHVS, CDR2 FNYEAQ, per germline. CDR3 DNA: TGTGCCAGCAGCCCGAAACCGGGACAGGGGTATGGCTACACCTTC. Residues: CASSPKPGQGYGYTF.

This rearrangement joins TRBV9 to TRBJ1-2; no clear D. CDR1 and CDR2 (germline): SGDLS, YYNGEE. This CDR3 comprises 14 residues. V was trimmed by 1 base and J by 2 bases, leaving 9 bases between them. CDR3 DNA: TGTGCCAGCAGCGTAATGGAGAAAAACTATGGCTACACCTTC. This codes for CASSVMEKNYGYTF.